This T cell receptor beta chain derives from a study of blood T cell repertoires in COVID-19 (TCRdb year 2020). Turning to the overall study: The collaborator samples originated in the United States, Italy and Spain and spanned the acute and convalescent phases of COVID-19. The material from the prospective study consisted of cDNA or gDNA derived from T cells, B-cell-depleted T cells, or PBMCs. The dataset comprised deeply sampled blood TCRbeta repertoires from subjects exposed to, actively infected with, or recovered from COVID-19. A freely available public database, intended as a resource for researchers studying the immune response to SARS-CoV-2, is where the repertoires were released. The samples were drawn from the first 160 participants of the ongoing ImmuneRACE study and from over a thousand subjects provided by 6 global collaborators. Nearly every sample came with metadata listing a de-identified subject ID, COVID-19 status, age in years and sex. Where available, HLA class I and class II types were obtained from metadata supplied by the sample provider rather than from assay-based typing.

Here is what the overall study found, with its caveats: The quantity of clinical and demographic metadata differed by source and by participant and was supplied without curation.

From the germline V gene, CDR1 is KGHSH and CDR2 is LQKENI. V drops 5 bases and J drops 8 bases, leaving 14 bases in between. The CDR3 covers 13 residues, taking in both the cysteine and the phenylalanine. Only the CDR3 part of the read is kept: 39 bases, read in frame from the first base. To note about this clone: Its antigen remains undetermined. Base qualities are not provided; no much larger clone lies one nucleotide away.

Whole blood was collected in K2EDTA tubes by collaborating institutions according to the institutions' own protocols. For TCRbeta analysis, collaborators shipped samples as frozen whole blood, isolated PBMCs, or DNA extracted from either of those sample types. TCRbeta CDR3 regions were amplified from genomic DNA using the immunoSEQ Assay, a bias-controlled multiplex PCR. The paper's data handling went like this. The number of nucleated cells in each sample was estimated by amplification of reference gene primers within the assay. To quantify the absolute abundance of each unique TCRbeta CDR3 rearrangement, sequence reads were collapsed and filtered. For each sample, productive Simpson clonality was calculated as the square root of Simpson's diversity index across productive rearrangements. Imported from immuneACCESS, the table was reduced by TCRdb to in-frame sequences with V and J called. These copies leave out some clones; in studies compared against another copy, an unresolved V gene accounts for under half, and the cause of the remainder is not known. That table is the source of V, J and clone size, and D and trimming were worked out from the DNA. For this sample there are 97,000 or so clones; nearly 90% appear just once. The top ten hold around 2% of the sample.

The TCR originated in a man between 45 and 60 years old with active COVID-19. Input material: peripheral blood. The chain joins TRBV18 to TRBJ2-3, with no reliable assignment of the D segment. The sequenced DNA: TGTGCCAGCTCAACTGGCGGTACGGGTACGCAGTATTTT. Its protein is CASSTGGTGTQYF.